The 28 T cell receptor beta chains presented below share a single source sample, sequenced in a study of CD8 T cells in Susac syndrome. When the RNA was reverse transcribed, random hexamers were used with an input of about 0.5 to 1 ug. MiXCR, run by TCRdb on the immunoSEQ multiplex PCR reads, gives a single entry per CDR3 protein. The sample has 77,000 or so distinct CDR3 sequences, about 93% seen once. Material: CD4+ T cells from PBMCs. These receptor sequences come from a human donor with Susac syndrome.

The V call is TRBV30, the J call TRBJ1-1; D is uncertain. The CDR3 spans 13 residues. Trimming cost V 0 bases and J 3 bases, with 8 bases left between them. Germline values: CDR1 GTSNPN, CDR2 SVGIG (reference sequence). The DNA for the CDR3 is TGTGCCTGGAGTGTACGGGTTTACACTGAAGCTTTCTTT. As protein: CAWSVRVYTEAFF.

The chain combines TRBV12-3 or TRBV12-4 with TRBJ2-1; TRBD1 matches 10 bases. J gave up 1 base and V 8 bases, and 2 bases lay outside the gene matches. This CDR3 is 14 amino acids long. This CDR3 is CASWDRGSYNEQFF. In nucleotides, the CDR3 is TGTGCCAGCTGGGACAGGGGTTCCTACAATGAGCAGTTCTTC.

The chain combines TRBV29-1 with TRBJ2-1; D may be TRBD2 (5 bases). Germline CDR1 SQVTM, CDR2 ANQGSEA. Between the trimmed V and J ends, which lost 7 bases and 0 bases, there was a span of 13 bases. The CDR3 sequence is 14 residues long. The CDR3 spells CSARARGSYNEQFF. CDR3 DNA sequence: TGCAGCGCGAGGGCACGGGGCTCCTACAATGAGCAGTTCTTC.

This rearrangement joins TRBV18 to TRBJ1-2, with 7 bases that match TRBD1. The CDR3 covers 15 residues. The V gene end was trimmed by 6 bases and the J gene end by 0 bases; junction bases not matched to a gene: 7. Germline V lookup: CDR1 KGHSH, CDR2 LQKENI. CDR3 in amino acids: CASSPTQGANYGYTF. As DNA, the CDR3 is TGTGCCAGCTCGCCAACGCAGGGGGCTAACTATGGCTACACCTTC.

J is TRBJ1-1 and V is TRBV6-6; TRBD1 matches 7 bases. CDR1 is MNHNY, CDR2 SVGAGI, per germline (reference sequence). J was trimmed by 12 bases and V by 6 bases; bases with no gene match: 10. The CDR3 has 12 residues. The CDR3 here is CASSPGQRTPFF. The DNA of the CDR3 is TGTGCCAGCAGCCCGGGACAGCGAACTCCTTTCTTT.

V gene TRBV5-6 combines with J gene TRBJ1-1; D remains unclear. Between the trimmed V and J ends, which lost 3 bases and 0 bases, there was a span of 12 bases. The germline CDR1 and CDR2 sequences are SGHDT and YYEEEE. This CDR3 spans 15 amino acids. CDR3 sequence reads: CASSYQGRMNTEAFF. As DNA, the CDR3 is TGTGCCAGCAGCTACCAAGGGCGGATGAACACTGAAGCTTTCTTT.

The chain joins TRBV20-1 to TRBJ1-3, with 7 bases matching TRBD1. Trimming took 5 bases from V and 3 from J; bases not matched to a gene: 16. The CDR3 length is 17 residues. In germline, CDR1 is DFQATT, CDR2 SNEGSKA (reference sequence). CDR3 protein: CSAVRDSLSVYGNTIYF. The CDR3 DNA sequence: TGCAGTGCTGTTAGGGACAGCCTATCAGTATATGGAAACACCATATATTTT.

The rearrangement joins TRBV2 to TRBJ2-5; 10 bases agree with TRBD2. CDR1 SNHLY and CDR2 FYNNEI come from the germline V gene. V lost 5 bases, J lost 4 bases, and 10 bases stayed unmatched. This CDR3 has 16 amino acids. CDR3 loop: CASSPRRLAGAETQYF. In DNA form, the CDR3 reads TGTGCCAGCAGTCCTCGAAGGCTAGCGGGAGCAGAGACCCAGTACTTC.

The V and J genes are TRBV20-1 and TRBJ2-4; 8 positions match TRBD2. CDR3 size: 13 residues. Germline V lookup: CDR1 DFQATT, CDR2 SNEGSKA (reference sequence). Germline trimming cut 5 bases from V and 7 bases from J; bases unmatched to any gene: 7. This CDR3 is CSAPGLGHNIQYF. The CDR3 DNA follows: TGCAGTGCTCCGGGACTAGGGCATAACATTCAGTACTTC.

J is TRBJ2-3 and V is TRBV3-1; TRBD1 is a possible D gene (6 bases). The CDR3 extends over 15 amino acids. Germline CDR1 reads LGHDT; CDR2 reads YNNKEL (reference sequence). Trimming shortened V by 1 base and J by 0 bases, and 8 bases separated the two germline ends. The CDR3 DNA reads TGTGCCAGCAGCCAAGCAACAGGGAGCACAGATACGCAGTATTTT. It codes for CASSQATGSTDTQYF.

The gene calls are TRBV20-1 and TRBJ1-5; 7 positions match TRBD1. Looked up from germline, CDR1 is DFQATT and CDR2 is SNEGSKA (reference sequence). Trimming at V came to 6 bases and at J to 3 bases, leaving 8 bases not matched to a gene. The CDR3 covers 14 residues. The CDR3 here is CSARMTGNNQPQHF. CDR3 bases: TGCAGTGCCCGTATGACAGGGAACAATCAGCCCCAGCATTTT.

This clonotype was counted a single time. The chain couples TRBV7-2 to TRBJ1-5, with unresolved D. The V gene lost 5 bases and the J gene lost 0 bases, with 8 bases spanning the gap. Germline V lookup: CDR1 SGHTA, CDR2 FQGNSA. This CDR3 has 14 amino acids. CDR3: CASSLTASNQPQHF. The CDR3 DNA reads TGTGCCAGCAGCCTTACGGCTAGCAATCAGCCCCAGCATTTT.

This chain links TRBV18 with TRBJ2-1; 7 bases fit TRBD2. CDR3 length: 13 residues. CDR1 is KGHSH, CDR2 LQKENI, per germline. V lost 3 bases and J lost 9; bases outside the gene matches: 5. The CDR3 reads CASSPSGGVEQFF. The CDR3 DNA follows: TGTGCCAGCTCACCCTCGGGGGGAGTTGAGCAGTTCTTC.

J is TRBJ2-2 and V is TRBV19; 12 nucleotides match TRBD1. V lost 4 bases to trimming and J lost 5 bases; unmatched junction nucleotides: 5. The CDR3 covers 16 residues. Germline V gene data show CDR1 as LNHDA and CDR2 as SQIVND (reference sequence). CDR3 coding DNA: TGTGCCAGTAGTAAGGGACAGGGGGCAGGGACCGGGGAGCTGTTTTTT. This encodes CASSKGQGAGTGELFF.

The chain employs TRBV6-5 and TRBJ2-1, with TRBD2 identical over 12 bases. V lost 6 bases to trimming and J lost 4 bases; unmatched junction nucleotides: 4. Germline-derived CDR1 and CDR2 are MNHEY and SVGAGI. This CDR3 is 15 amino acids long. For the CDR3, the DNA is TGTGCCAGCAGGGGTGGACTAGCGGGATACAATGAGCAGTTCTTC. Encoded protein: CASRGGLAGYNEQFF.

J is TRBJ1-4 and V is TRBV3-1; tentative D call: TRBD1 (5 bases). Trimming stripped 0 bases from V and 9 bases from J, with 8 bases between. Per the germline V gene, CDR1 is LGHDT and CDR2 is YNNKEL (reference sequence). CDR3 size: 13 residues. CDR3 sequence: CASSQEEGKKLFF. For the CDR3, the DNA is TGTGCCAGCAGCCAAGAAGAGGGGAAAAAACTGTTTTTT.

The chain combines TRBV5-1 with TRBJ2-1, with 11 bases aligning to TRBD2. The trim removed 0 bases at V and 6 bases at J, leaving 14 bases unmatched. Germline values: CDR1 SGHRS, CDR2 YFSETQ. This CDR3 has 19 amino acids. CDR3 DNA sequence: TGCGCCAGCAGCTTGGGCCTCATATGGGATAGCGGGAGGGCCAATGAGCAGTTCTTC. Amino acids: CASSLGLIWDSGRANEQFF.

The table lists this clonotype with a count of one. This chain connects TRBV29-1 to TRBJ2-3; D unresolved. CDR3 length: 13 residues. The V gene's germline CDR1 is SQVTM and CDR2 ANQGSEA. V was clipped by 4 bases and J by 6 bases, with 14 bases between them. This chain's CDR3 is CSVAGRIGDTQYF. The DNA for the CDR3 is TGCAGCGTTGCGGGCAGGATCGGCGATACGCAGTATTTT.

The chain uses TRBV3-1 and TRBJ2-1; 8 nucleotides line up with TRBD1. Germline V lookup: CDR1 LGHDT, CDR2 YNNKEL (reference sequence). The CDR3 sequence is 15 residues long. The V and J ends lost 5 bases and 3 bases, in that order; junction bases with no gene match: 6. CDR3 residues: CASSTRDRFYNEQFF. The CDR3 DNA follows: TGTGCCAGCAGCACCCGGGACAGGTTCTACAATGAGCAGTTCTTC.

The CDR3 DNA reads as TGCAGTGCTAGAGACCTCGGCCTCCGCTACAATGAGCAGTTCTTC. Translated, it gives CSARDLGLRYNEQFF. The genes are TRBV20-1 and TRBJ2-1; D is undetermined. The CDR3 spans 15 residues. Trimming removed 0 bases at V and 3 bases at J, with 12 bases between. The germline gives CDR1 DFQATT, CDR2 SNEGSKA (reference sequence).

In the case of this clonotype: The junction does not match germline at one end; this may be a read error. This chain joins TRBV10-3 and TRBJ2-1; 9 bases line up with TRBD2. The V gene's germline CDR1 is ENHRY and CDR2 SYGVKD. This CDR3 is built from 13 residues. CDR3 in amino acids: CAISEFGSSGALF. Written as DNA, the CDR3 is TGTGCCATCAGTGAGTTCGGGTCTAGCGGGGCCCTCTTC.

J is TRBJ1-1 and V is TRBV12-3 or TRBV12-4; 7 nucleotides line up with TRBD1. V gave up 5 bases and J gave up 2 bases; unmatched junction bases: 8. The CDR3 extends over 15 amino acids. For the CDR3, the DNA is TGTGCCAGCAGTGAATCAAGACAGGGTAACACTGAAGCTTTCTTT. Translated: CASSESRQGNTEAFF.

V gene TRBV7-2 combines with J gene TRBJ2-3; 7 bases agree with TRBD2. Germline values: CDR1 SGHTA, CDR2 FQGNSA. V shed 0 bases, J shed 1 base, and the junction held 4 bases outside the gene matches. This CDR3 is 16 amino acids long. The CDR3 spells CASSLASGTRTDTQYF. CDR3 bases: TGTGCCAGCAGCTTAGCCAGCGGGACTCGCACAGATACGCAGTATTTT.

This chain links TRBV12-3 or TRBV12-4 with TRBJ2-7; a weak D match, TRBD2 (5 bases). This CDR3 region has 16 residues. Trimming shortened V by 1 base and J by 0 bases, and 13 bases separated the two germline ends. The CDR3 sequence: CASSLGRRTYSYEQYF. In DNA form, the CDR3 reads TGTGCCAGCAGTTTAGGCAGAAGGACTTACTCCTACGAGCAGTACTTC.

The DNA for the CDR3 is TGTGCCAGTAGTCCGGACAGGGACGGAGACGAGCAGTACTTC. Its translation: CASSPDRDGDEQYF. V gene TRBV19 combines with J gene TRBJ2-7; 8 nucleotides match TRBD1. The CDR3 is made up of 14 amino acids. Germline assignment: CDR1 LNHDA and CDR2 SQIVND (reference sequence). Trimming cost V 5 bases and J 5 bases; bases outside gene matches: 8.

DNA for the CDR3: TGTGCCAGCAGCCCGCAGACCGGGACAGGGCCGTTCTTC. Encoded protein: CASSPQTGTGPFF. This chain joins TRBV11-2 and TRBJ2-1; 9 bases are shared with TRBD1. The CDR3 is made up of 13 amino acids. With 5 bases clipped from V and 15 bases from J, the junction kept 11 bases outside the gene matches. Germline loops: CDR1 SGHAT, CDR2 FQNNGV.

This chain connects TRBV7-6 to TRBJ1-3, with 7 bases fitting TRBD1. This CDR3 has 15 residues. Germline lookup yields CDR1 SGHVS and CDR2 FNYEAQ. Germline trimming cut 6 bases from V and 2 bases from J; bases unmatched to any gene: 7. For the CDR3, the DNA is TGTGCCAGCAGAAACGACAGGGACACTGGAAACACCATATATTTT. This gives the protein CASRNDRDTGNTIYF.

The V gene is TRBV7-2, the J gene TRBJ1-1, with D perhaps TRBD1 (5 bases). V was trimmed by 2 bases and J by 4 bases, leaving 11 bases between them. The CDR3 has 14 amino acids. Germline CDR1 and CDR2: SGHTA and FQGNSA. The CDR3: CASSLNGAGTEAFF. The CDR3 DNA sequence: TGTGCCAGCAGCTTAAATGGGGCAGGCACTGAAGCTTTCTTT.